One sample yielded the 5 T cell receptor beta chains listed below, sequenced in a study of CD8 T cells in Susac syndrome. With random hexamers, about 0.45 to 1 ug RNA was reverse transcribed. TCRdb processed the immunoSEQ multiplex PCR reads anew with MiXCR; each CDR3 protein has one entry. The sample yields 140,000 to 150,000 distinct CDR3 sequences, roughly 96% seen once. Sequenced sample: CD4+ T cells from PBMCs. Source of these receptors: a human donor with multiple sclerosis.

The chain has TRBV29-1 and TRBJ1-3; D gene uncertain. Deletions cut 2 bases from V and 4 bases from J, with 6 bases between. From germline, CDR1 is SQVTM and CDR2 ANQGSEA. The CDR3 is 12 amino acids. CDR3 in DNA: TGCAGCGTTGAACGCGGGGGAAACACCATATATTTT. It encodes CSVERGGNTIYF.

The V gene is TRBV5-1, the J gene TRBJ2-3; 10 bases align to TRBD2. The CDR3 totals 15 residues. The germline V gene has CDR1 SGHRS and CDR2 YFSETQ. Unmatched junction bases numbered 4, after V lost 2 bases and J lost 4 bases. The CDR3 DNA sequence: TGCGCCAGCAGCTTTCCTAGCGGGAGAGCAGATACGCAGTATTTT. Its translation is CASSFPSGRADTQYF. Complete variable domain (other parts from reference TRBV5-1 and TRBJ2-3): KAGVTQTPRYLIKTRGQQVTLSCSPISGHRSVSWYQQTPGQGLQFLFEYFSETQRNKGNFPGRFSGRQFSNSRSEMNVSTLELGDSALYLCASSFPSGRADTQYFGPGTRLTVL.

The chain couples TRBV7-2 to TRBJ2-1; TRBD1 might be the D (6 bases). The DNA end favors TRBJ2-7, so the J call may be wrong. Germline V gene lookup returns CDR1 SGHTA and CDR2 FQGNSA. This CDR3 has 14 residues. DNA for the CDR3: TGTGCCAGCAGCGCCAGGACAGCCGTCGTTGAGCAGTACTTC. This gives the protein CASSARTAVVEQYF.

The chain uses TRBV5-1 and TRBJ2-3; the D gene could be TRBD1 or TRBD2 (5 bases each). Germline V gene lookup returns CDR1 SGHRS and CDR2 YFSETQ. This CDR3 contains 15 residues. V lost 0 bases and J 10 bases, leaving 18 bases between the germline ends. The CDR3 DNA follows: TGCGCCAGCAGCTTGGCAGGGAGTGGCGAAGGTGCGCAGTATTTT. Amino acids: CASSLAGSGEGAQYF.

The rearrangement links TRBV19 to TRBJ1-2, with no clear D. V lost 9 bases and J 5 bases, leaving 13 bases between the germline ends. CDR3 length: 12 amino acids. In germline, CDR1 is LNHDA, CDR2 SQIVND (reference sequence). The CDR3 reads CASVGSTYGYTF. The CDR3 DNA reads TGTGCCAGCGTAGGGTCCACATATGGCTACACCTTC. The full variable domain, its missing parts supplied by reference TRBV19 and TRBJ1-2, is DGGITQSPKYLFRKEGQNVTLSCEQNLNHDAMYWYRQDPGQGLRLIYYSQIVNDFQKGDIAEGYSVSREKKESFPLTVTSAQKNPTAFYLCASVGSTYGYTFGSGTRLTVV.